This note documents a single T cell receptor beta chain sequence. The antigen is unknown. TCRdb's table, derived via immunoSEQ multiplex PCR, lists solely in-frame clones and lacks some. The profile covers about 29,000 clones, with about 88% appearing a single time and around 9% taken by the ten largest. These data belong to a study of somatic mutations in cytotoxic T cells in rheumatoid arthritis. Points from the study as a whole: Age was associated with higher CD8+ clonality in rheumatoid arthritis patients, not in healthy controls.

In germline, CDR1 is PRHDT, CDR2 FYEKMQ (reference sequence). Trimming took off 0 bases at V and 6 bases at J, with 9 bases between the two ends. There are 14 residues in the CDR3. The chain employs TRBV13 and TRBJ2-1, with D unclear. This TCR derives from an adult with rheumatoid arthritis. Sequenced: CD8+ T cells sorted from blood. The chain's CDR3 is CASSLGPPGNEQFF. The CDR3 region has the DNA TGTGCCAGCAGCTTAGGCCCACCGGGCAATGAGCAGTTCTTC.